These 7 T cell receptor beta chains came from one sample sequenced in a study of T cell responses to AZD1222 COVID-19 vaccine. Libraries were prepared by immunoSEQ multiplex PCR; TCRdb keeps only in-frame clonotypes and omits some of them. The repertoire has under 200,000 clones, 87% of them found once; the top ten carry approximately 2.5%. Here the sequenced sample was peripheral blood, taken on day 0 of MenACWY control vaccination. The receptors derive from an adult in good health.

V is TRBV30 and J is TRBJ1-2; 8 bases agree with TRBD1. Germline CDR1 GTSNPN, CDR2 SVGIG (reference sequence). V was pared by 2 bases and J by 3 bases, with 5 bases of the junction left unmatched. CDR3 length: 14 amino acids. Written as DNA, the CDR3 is TGTGCCTGGAGTTTCGGACAGGGTCACTATGGCTACACCTTC. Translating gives CAWSFGQGHYGYTF.

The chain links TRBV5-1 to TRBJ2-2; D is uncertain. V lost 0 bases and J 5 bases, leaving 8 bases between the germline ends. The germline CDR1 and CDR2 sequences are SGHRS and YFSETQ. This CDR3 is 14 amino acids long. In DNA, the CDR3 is TGCGCCAGCAGCTTGGACCTAGGGACCGGGGAGCTGTTTTTT. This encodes CASSLDLGTGELFF.

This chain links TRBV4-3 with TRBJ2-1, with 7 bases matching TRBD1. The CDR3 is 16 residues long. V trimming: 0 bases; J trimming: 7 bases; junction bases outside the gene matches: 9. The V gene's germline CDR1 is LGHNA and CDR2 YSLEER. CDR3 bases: TGCGCCAGCAGCCAAGATAGAGGGGGCCTTTTTAATGAGCAGTTCTTC. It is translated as CASSQDRGGLFNEQFF.

For the CDR3, the DNA is TGTGCCAGCAGTTTTTTTCAGGGGTTCGAAAAACTGTTTTTT. Its translation is CASSFFQGFEKLFF. The V call is TRBV28, the J call TRBJ1-4, with D perhaps matching TRBD1 (6 bases). V was shortened by 3 bases and J by 8 bases, with 13 bases between the two germline ends. The CDR3 covers 14 residues. Germline V CDR1 and CDR2: MDHEN, SYDVKM.

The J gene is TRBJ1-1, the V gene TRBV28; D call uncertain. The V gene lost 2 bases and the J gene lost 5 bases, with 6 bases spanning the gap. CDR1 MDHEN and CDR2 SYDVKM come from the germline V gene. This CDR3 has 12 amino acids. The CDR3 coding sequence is TGTGCCAGCAGTTTAATATCGACTGAAGCTTTCTTT. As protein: CASSLISTEAFF.

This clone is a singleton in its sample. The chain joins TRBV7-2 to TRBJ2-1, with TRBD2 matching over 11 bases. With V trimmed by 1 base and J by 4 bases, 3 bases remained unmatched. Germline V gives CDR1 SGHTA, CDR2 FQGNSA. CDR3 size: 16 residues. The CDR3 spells CASSLELAGAYNEQFF. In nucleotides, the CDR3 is TGTGCCAGCAGCTTAGAACTAGCGGGAGCGTACAATGAGCAGTTCTTC.

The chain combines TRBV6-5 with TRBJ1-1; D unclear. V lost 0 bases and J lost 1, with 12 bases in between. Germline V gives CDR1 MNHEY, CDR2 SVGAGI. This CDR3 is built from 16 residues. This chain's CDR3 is CASSYSNTVRNTEAFF. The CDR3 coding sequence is TGTGCCAGCAGTTACTCAAATACAGTGAGGAACACTGAAGCTTTCTTT.